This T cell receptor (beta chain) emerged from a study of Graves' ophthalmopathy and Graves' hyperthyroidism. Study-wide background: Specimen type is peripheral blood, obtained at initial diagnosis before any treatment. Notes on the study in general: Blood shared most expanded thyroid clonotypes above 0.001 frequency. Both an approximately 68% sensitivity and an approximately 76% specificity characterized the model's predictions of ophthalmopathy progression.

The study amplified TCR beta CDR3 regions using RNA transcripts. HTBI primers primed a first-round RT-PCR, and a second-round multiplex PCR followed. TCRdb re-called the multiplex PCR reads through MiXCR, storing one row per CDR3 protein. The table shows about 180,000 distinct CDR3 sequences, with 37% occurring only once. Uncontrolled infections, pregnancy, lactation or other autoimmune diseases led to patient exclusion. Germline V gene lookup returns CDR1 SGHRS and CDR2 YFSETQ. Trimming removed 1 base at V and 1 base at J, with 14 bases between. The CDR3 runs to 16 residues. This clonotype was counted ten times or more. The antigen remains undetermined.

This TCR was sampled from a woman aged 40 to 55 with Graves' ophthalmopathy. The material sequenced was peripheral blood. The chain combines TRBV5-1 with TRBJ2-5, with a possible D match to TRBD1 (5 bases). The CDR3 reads CASSLLTGDSQETQYF. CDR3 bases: TGCGCCAGCAGCTTGCTTACAGGAGACTCCCAAGAGACCCAGTACTTC.